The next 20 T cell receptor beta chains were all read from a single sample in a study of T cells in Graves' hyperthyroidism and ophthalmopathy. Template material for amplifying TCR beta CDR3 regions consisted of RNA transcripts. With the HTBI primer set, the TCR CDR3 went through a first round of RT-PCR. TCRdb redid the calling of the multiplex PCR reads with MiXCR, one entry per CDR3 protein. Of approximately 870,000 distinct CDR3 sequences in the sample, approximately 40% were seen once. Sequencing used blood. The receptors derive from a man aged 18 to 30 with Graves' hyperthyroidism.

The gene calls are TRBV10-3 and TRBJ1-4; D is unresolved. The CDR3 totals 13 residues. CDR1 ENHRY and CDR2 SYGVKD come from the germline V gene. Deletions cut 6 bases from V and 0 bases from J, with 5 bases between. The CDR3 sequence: CAIRGATNEKLFF. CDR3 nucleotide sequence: TGTGCCATCAGGGGTGCAACTAATGAAAAACTGTTTTTT.

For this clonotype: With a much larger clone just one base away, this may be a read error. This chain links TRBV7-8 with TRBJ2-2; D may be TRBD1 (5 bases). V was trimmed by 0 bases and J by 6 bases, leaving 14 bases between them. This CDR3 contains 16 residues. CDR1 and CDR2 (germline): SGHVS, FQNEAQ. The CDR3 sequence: CASSLAPQGIAGELFF. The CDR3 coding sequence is TGTGCCAGCAGCTTAGCTCCCCAGGGAATCGCCGGGGAGCTGTTTTTT.

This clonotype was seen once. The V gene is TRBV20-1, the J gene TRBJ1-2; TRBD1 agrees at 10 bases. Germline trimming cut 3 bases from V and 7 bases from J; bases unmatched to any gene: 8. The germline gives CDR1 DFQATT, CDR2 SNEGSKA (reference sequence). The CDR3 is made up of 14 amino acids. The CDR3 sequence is CSARPLGTGVGYTF. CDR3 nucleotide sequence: TGCAGTGCTAGGCCTCTTGGGACAGGGGTTGGCTACACCTTC.

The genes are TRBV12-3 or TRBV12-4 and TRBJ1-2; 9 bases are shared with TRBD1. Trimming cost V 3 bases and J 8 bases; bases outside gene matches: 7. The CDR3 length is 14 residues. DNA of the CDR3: TGTGCCAGCAGTTTCGCGGGACAGGGTGGGGGCTACACCTTC. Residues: CASSFAGQGGGYTF.

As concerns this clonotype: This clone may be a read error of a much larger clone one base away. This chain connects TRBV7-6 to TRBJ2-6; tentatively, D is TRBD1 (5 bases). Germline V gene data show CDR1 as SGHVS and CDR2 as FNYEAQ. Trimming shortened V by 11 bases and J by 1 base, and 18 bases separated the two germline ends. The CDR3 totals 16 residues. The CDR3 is CAGKPGGASGANVLTF. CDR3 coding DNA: TGTGCCGGCAAACCCGGTGGGGCATCTGGGGCCAACGTCCTGACTTTC.

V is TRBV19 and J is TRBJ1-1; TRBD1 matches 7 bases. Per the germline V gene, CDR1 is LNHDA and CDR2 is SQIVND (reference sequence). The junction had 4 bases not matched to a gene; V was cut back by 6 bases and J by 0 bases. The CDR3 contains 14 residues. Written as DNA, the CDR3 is TGTGCCAGTAGGGCGGACAGGATGAACACTGAAGCTTTCTTT. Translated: CASRADRMNTEAFF.

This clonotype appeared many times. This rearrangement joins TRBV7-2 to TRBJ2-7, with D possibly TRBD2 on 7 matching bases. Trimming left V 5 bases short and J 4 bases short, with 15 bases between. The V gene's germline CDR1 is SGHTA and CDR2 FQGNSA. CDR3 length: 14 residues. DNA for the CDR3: TGTGCCAGCAGCCCCTCGAGGGGGGGGTACGAGCAGTACTTC. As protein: CASSPSRGGYEQYF. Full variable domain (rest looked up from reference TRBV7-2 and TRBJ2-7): GAGVSQSPSNKVTEKGKDVELRCDPISGHTALYWYRQSLGQGLEFLIYFQGNSAPDKSGLPSDRFSAERTGGSVSTLTIQRTQQEDSAVYLCASSPSRGGYEQYFGPGTRLTVT.

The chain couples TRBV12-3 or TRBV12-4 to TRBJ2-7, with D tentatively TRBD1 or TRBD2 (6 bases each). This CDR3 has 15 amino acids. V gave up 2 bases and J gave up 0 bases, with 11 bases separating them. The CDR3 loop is CASSLYGGDSYEQYF. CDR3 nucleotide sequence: TGTGCCAGCAGTTTATACGGGGGCGACTCCTACGAGCAGTACTTC.

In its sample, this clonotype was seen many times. The CDR3, as DNA: TGCAGCGTTGGGCAGGTCAACACTGAAGCTTTCTTT. Translating gives CSVGQVNTEAFF. This sequence joins TRBV29-1 and TRBJ1-1; D is uncertain. The CDR3 length is 12 residues. Between the trimmed V and J ends, which lost 4 bases and 2 bases, there was a span of 8 bases. Germline lookup yields CDR1 SQVTM and CDR2 ANQGSEA.

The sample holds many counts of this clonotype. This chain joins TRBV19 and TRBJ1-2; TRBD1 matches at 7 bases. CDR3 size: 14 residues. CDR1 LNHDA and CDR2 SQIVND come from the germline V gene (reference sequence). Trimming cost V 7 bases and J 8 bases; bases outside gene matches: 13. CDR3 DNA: TGTGCCAGTACCAGATCACAACAGGGGAAGGGCTACACCTTC. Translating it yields CASTRSQQGKGYTF. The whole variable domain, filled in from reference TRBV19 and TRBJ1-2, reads DGGITQSPKYLFRKEGQNVTLSCEQNLNHDAMYWYRQDPGQGLRLIYYSQIVNDFQKGDIAEGYSVSREKKESFPLTVTSAQKNPTAFYLCASTRSQQGKGYTFGSGTRLTVV.

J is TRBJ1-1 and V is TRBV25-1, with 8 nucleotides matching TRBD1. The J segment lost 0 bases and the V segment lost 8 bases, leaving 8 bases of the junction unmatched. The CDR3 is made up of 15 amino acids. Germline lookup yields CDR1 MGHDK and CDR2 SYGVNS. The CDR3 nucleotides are TGTGCCAGCTGGACAGGGTATAGGATGAACACTGAAGCTTTCTTT. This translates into CASWTGYRMNTEAFF.

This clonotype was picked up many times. CDR3 sequence reads: CASRTGGTEAFF. The CDR3 nucleotides are TGTGCCAGCAGGACAGGGGGCACTGAAGCTTTCTTT. This chain connects TRBV6-6 to TRBJ1-1; 9 nucleotides agree with TRBD1. The CDR3 loop spans 12 amino acids. CDR1 MNHNY and CDR2 SVGAGI come from the germline V gene (reference sequence). Trimming at V came to 6 bases and at J to 4 bases, leaving 0 bases not matched to a gene.

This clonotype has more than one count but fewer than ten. The CDR3 protein is CASSYQGGMNTEAFF. The CDR3 region has the DNA TGTGCCAGCAGTTACCAGGGGGGCATGAACACTGAAGCTTTCTTT. The gene calls are TRBV13 and TRBJ1-1; 7 bases match TRBD1. The germline CDR1 and CDR2 sequences are PRHDT and FYEKMQ (reference sequence). The CDR3 covers 15 residues. V shed 6 bases and J 0 bases; nucleotides not matched to a gene: 7.

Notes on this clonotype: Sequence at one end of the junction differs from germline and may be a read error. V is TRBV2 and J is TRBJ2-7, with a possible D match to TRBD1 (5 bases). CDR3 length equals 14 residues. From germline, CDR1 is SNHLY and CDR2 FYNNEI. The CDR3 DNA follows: TGTGCCACCAGTGACCCACAGGAGTCCTACGAGCAGTACTTC. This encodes CATSDPQESYEQYF.

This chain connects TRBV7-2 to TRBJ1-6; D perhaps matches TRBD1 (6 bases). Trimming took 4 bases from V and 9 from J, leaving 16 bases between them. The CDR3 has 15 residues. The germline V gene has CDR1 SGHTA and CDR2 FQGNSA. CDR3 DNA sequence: TGTGCCAGCAGCTCGTCGGGACACGGCGGTTCACCCCTCCACTTT. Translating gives CASSSSGHGGSPLHF. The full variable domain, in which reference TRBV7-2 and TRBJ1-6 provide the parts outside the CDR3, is GAGVSQSPSNKVTEKGKDVELRCDPISGHTALYWYRQSLGQGLEFLIYFQGNSAPDKSGLPSDRFSAERTGGSVSTLTIQRTQQEDSAVYLCASSSSGHGGSPLHFGNGTRLTVT.

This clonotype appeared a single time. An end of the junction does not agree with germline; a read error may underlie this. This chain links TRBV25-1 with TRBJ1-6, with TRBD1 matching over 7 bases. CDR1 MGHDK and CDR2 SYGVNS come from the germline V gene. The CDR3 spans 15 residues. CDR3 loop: CACSVLRQGHSPLHF. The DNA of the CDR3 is TGTGCCTGCAGTGTTCTACGACAGGGACATTCACCCCTCCACTTT.

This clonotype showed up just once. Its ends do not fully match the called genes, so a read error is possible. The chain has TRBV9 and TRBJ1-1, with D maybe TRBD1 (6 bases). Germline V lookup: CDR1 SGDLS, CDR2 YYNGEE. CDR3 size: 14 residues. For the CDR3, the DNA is TGTGCCAGCAGTCCACAGGGTCTGGGCACTGAAACTTTCTTT. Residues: CASSPQGLGTETFF.

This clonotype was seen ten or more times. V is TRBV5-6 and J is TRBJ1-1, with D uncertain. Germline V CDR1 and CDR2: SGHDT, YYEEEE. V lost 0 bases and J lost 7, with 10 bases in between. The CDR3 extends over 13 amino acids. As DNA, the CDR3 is TGTGCCAGCAGCTTGGGCGTGGGCTATGAAGCTTTCTTT. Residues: CASSLGVGYEAFF.

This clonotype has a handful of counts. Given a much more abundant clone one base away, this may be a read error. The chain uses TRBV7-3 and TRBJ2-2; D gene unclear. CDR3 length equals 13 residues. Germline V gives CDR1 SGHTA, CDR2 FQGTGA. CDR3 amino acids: CASSPGYTEELFF. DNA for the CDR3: TGTGCCAGCAGCCCTGGGTACACCGAGGAGCTGTTTTTT.

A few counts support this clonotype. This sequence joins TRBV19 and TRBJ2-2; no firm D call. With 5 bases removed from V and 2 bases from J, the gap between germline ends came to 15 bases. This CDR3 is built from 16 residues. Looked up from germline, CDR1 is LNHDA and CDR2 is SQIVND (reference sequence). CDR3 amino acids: CASSPLDPLNTGELFF. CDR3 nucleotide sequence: TGTGCCAGTAGTCCCCTGGACCCCCTAAACACCGGGGAGCTGTTTTTT.